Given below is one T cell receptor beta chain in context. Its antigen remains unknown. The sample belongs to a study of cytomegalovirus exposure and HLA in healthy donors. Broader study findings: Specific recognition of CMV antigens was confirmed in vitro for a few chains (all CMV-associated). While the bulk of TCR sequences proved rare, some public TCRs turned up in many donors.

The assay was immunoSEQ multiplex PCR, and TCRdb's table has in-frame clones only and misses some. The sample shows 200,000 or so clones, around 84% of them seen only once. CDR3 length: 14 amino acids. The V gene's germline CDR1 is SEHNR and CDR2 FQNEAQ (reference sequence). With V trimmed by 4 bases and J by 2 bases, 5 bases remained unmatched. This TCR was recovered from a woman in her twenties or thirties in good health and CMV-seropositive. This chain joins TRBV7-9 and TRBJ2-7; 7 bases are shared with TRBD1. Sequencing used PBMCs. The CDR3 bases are TGTGCCAGCAGCTCCCGGGACAGCCCCTACGAGCAGTACTTC. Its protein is CASSSRDSPYEQYF. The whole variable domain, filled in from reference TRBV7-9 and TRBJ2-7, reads DTGVSQNPRHKITKRGQNVTFRCDPISEHNRLYWYRQTLGQGPEFLTYFQNEAQLEKSRLLSDRFSAERPKGSFSTLEIQRTEQGDSAMYLCASSSRDSPYEQYFGPGTRLTVT.